The rows below give T cell receptor beta chains drawn from one sample of a study of vaccination effects on CD4 cells after COVID-19. Antigen specificity for these receptors is unknown. Clones were sequenced by immunoSEQ multiplex PCR, and TCRdb holds only the in-frame ones, with some missing. Of about 20,000 clones in the sample, around 80% were seen once. The sample here was CD4+ T cells from PBMCs cultured with HCoV-NL63 spike peptides, taken before COVID-19 vaccination. Receptor source: a human donor who received a COVID-19 vaccine. Each CDR3 is given with its conserved first and last residue. Fields, in order: V gene, J gene, clone size, D gene, CDR3 protein, CDR3 DNA. A D gene is named only where the DNA matches it firmly. Clone size is given for some rows only: seen once, a few or many times, or a class if the clone is expanded.

>TRBV30|TRBJ2-5|.|.
CAWAEGRAQYF
TGTGCCTGGGCAGAAGGGCGGGCCCAGTACTTC
>TRBV5-1|TRBJ2-2|.|.
CASSLSFGGELFF
TGCGCCAGCAGCTTGAGTTTTGGCGGGGAGCTGTTTTTT
>TRBV24-1|TRBJ1-2|.|.
CATSGYRENGYTF
TGTGCCACCAGTGGATACAGGGAGAATGGCTACACCTTC
>TRBV5-1|TRBJ2-5|.|TRBD1
CASSFGWTGWETQYF
TGCGCCAGCAGCTTTGGATGGACAGGGTGGGAGACCCAGTACTTC
>TRBV5-6|TRBJ2-3|.|.
CASSWEEGTGTQYF
TGTGCCAGCAGCTGGGAGGAGGGTACAGGTACGCAGTATTTT
>TRBV2|TRBJ1-5|.|.
CASSEVGSNQPQHF
TGTGCCAGCAGTGAAGTGGGTAGCAATCAGCCCCAGCATTTT
>TRBV1|TRBJ2-1|.|.
CTSSQDYNEQFF
TGCACCAGCAGCCAAGACTACAATGAGCAGTTCTTC
>TRBV4-2|TRBJ1-5|.|TRBD1
CASSQDSGTGVKPQHF
TGTGCCAGCAGCCAAGATTCCGGGACAGGGGTGAAGCCCCAGCATTTT
>TRBV29-1|TRBJ2-7|.|.
CSVRGGTYEQYF
TGCAGCGTCCGTGGGGGCACCTACGAGCAGTACTTC
>TRBV3-1/TRBV3-2|TRBJ2-1|.|TRBD2
CASSQGLAGGNEQFF
TGTGCCAGCAGCCAGGGACTAGCGGGAGGCAATGAGCAGTTCTTC
>TRBV2|TRBJ1-4|.|.
CASSSGAANEKLFF
TGTGCCAGCAGTTCAGGGGCGGCTAATGAAAAACTGTTTTTT
>TRBV18|TRBJ2-1|.|TRBD1
CASSPPGQGYNEQFF
TGTGCCAGCTCACCTCCGGGACAGGGTTACAATGAGCAGTTCTTC
>TRBV28|TRBJ1-2|few|.
CASSRGSYGYTF
TGTGCCAGCAGTAGGGGCAGCTATGGCTACACCTTC
>TRBV27|TRBJ1-5|.|.
CASSLSQGVNQPQHF
TGTGCCAGCAGTTTATCACAGGGAGTCAATCAGCCCCAGCATTTT
>TRBV7-2|TRBJ1-1|.|TRBD1
CASSSRVGDRALSTEAFF
TGTGCCAGCAGCTCTAGAGTTGGGGACAGAGCTTTGAGCACTGAAGCTTTCTTT
>TRBV7-2|TRBJ2-2|.|.
CASSLTRGYTGELFF
TGTGCCAGCAGTCTTACTAGGGGGTACACCGGGGAGCTGTTTTTT
>TRBV5-1|TRBJ2-7|.|.
CASSFLAGKSREQYF
TGCGCCAGCAGCTTTCTCGCGGGGAAGAGTCGAGAGCAGTACTTC
>TRBV5-6|TRBJ2-3|.|TRBD2
CASSALAGYRTDTQYF
TGTGCCAGCAGCGCACTAGCGGGCTATCGCACAGATACGCAGTATTTT
>TRBV27|TRBJ2-7|.|.
CASKGKGRSSYEQYF
TGTGCCAGCAAGGGTAAAGGGCGGAGCTCCTACGAGCAGTACTTC
>TRBV5-1|TRBJ2-5|.|TRBD2
CASSLVAGGPQETQYF
TGCGCCAGCAGCTTAGTAGCGGGAGGGCCCCAAGAGACCCAGTACTTC
>TRBV7-9|TRBJ1-2|.|.
CASSRGQPDNYGYTF
TGTGCCAGCAGCCGCGGACAGCCCGATAACTATGGCTACACCTTC
>TRBV5-6|TRBJ1-1|.|.
CASSLPTENTEAFF
TGTGCCAGCAGCTTGCCTACAGAGAACACTGAAGCTTTCTTT
>TRBV4-2|TRBJ1-4|.|TRBD1
CASSQDAQGFSTTNEKLFF
TGTGCCAGCAGCCAAGACGCACAGGGGTTTTCCACAACTAATGAAAAACTGTTTTTT
>TRBV30|TRBJ1-1|.|.
CAWSGGPDKEAFF
TGTGCCTGGAGTGGAGGGCCAGATAAGGAAGCTTTCTTT
>TRBV5-1|TRBJ1-4|once|TRBD1
CASRRTGTGDEKLFF
TGCGCCAGTAGGAGGACCGGGACAGGGGATGAAAAACTGTTTTTT
>TRBV5-6|TRBJ1-2|many|.
CASSIRANYGYTF
TGTGCCAGCAGCATTAGAGCTAACTATGGCTACACCTTC
>TRBV18|TRBJ1-3|.|.
CATQEGPGNTIYF
TGTGCCACCCAAGAGGGCCCTGGAAACACCATATATTTT
>TRBV2|TRBJ2-1|.|.
CASSVFSYNEQFF
TGTGCCAGCAGTGTATTTAGTTACAATGAGCAGTTCTTC
>TRBV11-2|TRBJ2-7|.|TRBD2
CASSLVATSGISYEQYF
TGTGCCAGCAGCTTAGTCGCGACTAGCGGAATCTCCTACGAGCAGTACTTC
>TRBV20-1|TRBJ2-1|.|.
CSAREGKNAFF
TGCAGTGCTAGAGAGGGCAAGAACGCATTCTTC